These 2 T cell receptor beta chains came from one sample sequenced in a study of post-analysis software for immune sequencing data. Study-wide results and caveats: Elevated frequency relative to controls characterized four or five TRBV segments in patients, TRBV5-6, TRBV5-1 and TRBV20-1 among them.

These TCRs' antigens remain unknown. Unique molecular identifiers were present in the TCR beta cDNA libraries. Using its own MiXCR run on the PCR reads, TCRdb lists one record per CDR3 protein. The profile shows roughly 570,000 distinct CDR3 sequences, around 36% of them singletons. The sequenced material came from blood. These receptors were collected from a girl under 18 with multiple sclerosis.

This clonotype appeared many times. This chain joins TRBV3-1 and TRBJ1-2, with TRBD1 matching over 7 bases. The V gene end was trimmed by 4 bases and the J gene end by 4 bases; junction bases not matched to a gene: 3. The germline gives CDR1 LGHDT, CDR2 YNNKEL (reference sequence). This CDR3 comprises 13 residues. The CDR3 loop reads CASSLRDSYGYTF. DNA for the CDR3: TGTGCCAGCAGCCTCCGGGACAGCTATGGCTACACCTTC.

The V and J genes are TRBV28 and TRBJ2-2; no reliable D call. CDR3 length: 13 residues. The V and J ends lost 5 bases and 6 bases respectively, with 10 bases between them. Per the germline V gene, CDR1 is MDHEN and CDR2 is SYDVKM. CDR3 sequence reads: CASSPPRAGELFF. Here the CDR3 DNA reads TGTGCCAGCAGTCCTCCCCGGGCCGGGGAGCTGTTTTTT.